This passage covers 21 T cell receptor beta chains from one sample sequenced in a study of cytomegalovirus exposure and HLA in healthy donors. Measured with immunoSEQ multiplex PCR; TCRdb has only the in-frame clones, and not every one. This repertoire shows fewer than 400,000 clones, roughly 90% found once; its top ten account for around 0.8%. Material for sequencing was PBMCs. The source is a woman younger than 30 in good health and CMV-seronegative.

The chain couples TRBV7-9 to TRBJ1-3; D not resolved. Between the trimmed V and J ends, which lost 7 bases and 0 bases, there was a span of 4 bases. In germline, CDR1 is SEHNR, CDR2 FQNEAQ (reference sequence). The CDR3 has 12 residues. This chain's CDR3 is CASTRSGNTIYF. CDR3 nucleotides: TGTGCCAGCACCCGCTCTGGAAACACCATATATTTT.

The chain joins TRBV6-5 to TRBJ2-1; 8 bases fit TRBD1. The CDR3 is 15 residues long. The germline V gene encodes CDR1 MNHEY and CDR2 SVGAGI. Germline trimming cut 5 bases from V and 1 base from J; bases unmatched to any gene: 4. The chain's CDR3 is CASSLQGASYNEQFF. The CDR3 nucleotides are TGTGCCAGCAGTCTTCAGGGGGCGTCCTACAATGAGCAGTTCTTC.

The J gene is TRBJ1-5, the V gene TRBV19, with D maybe TRBD1 (6 bases). The CDR3 sequence is 15 residues long. Deletions cut 5 bases from V and 11 bases from J, with 22 bases between. CDR1 is LNHDA and CDR2 is SQIVND in the germline V gene (reference sequence). DNA for the CDR3: TGTGCCAGTAGTTCCAGGACAGACCTTCTTGAAGCCCAGCATTTT. Amino acids: CASSSRTDLLEAQHF.

This chain connects TRBV5-6 to TRBJ2-7; 7 bases align to TRBD1. Trimming removed 2 bases from V and 3 bases from J; junction bases left unmatched: 2. The germline CDR1 and CDR2 sequences are SGHDT and YYEEEE. The CDR3 has 13 residues. The CDR3 DNA reads as TGTGCCAGCAGCTTTTCAGGGGGCTACGAGCAGTACTTC. Residues: CASSFSGGYEQYF.

The V gene is TRBV11-2, the J gene TRBJ2-7; a possible D gene is TRBD1 (5 bases). Germline CDR1 and CDR2: SGHAT and FQNNGV. The CDR3 consists of 11 residues. The ends were cut back, 6 bases at V and 6 bases at J, with 9 bases in the middle. The CDR3 DNA reads as TGTGCCAGCAGAGCCCAGGGCGAGCAGTACTTC. It codes for CASRAQGEQYF. Combining the CDR3 with reference TRBV11-2 and TRBJ2-7 gives the whole variable domain EAGVAQSPRYKIIEKRQSVAFWCNPISGHATLYWYQQILGQGPKLLIQFQNNGVVDDSQLPKDRFSAERLKGVDSTLKIQPAKLEDSAVYLCASRAQGEQYFGPGTRLTVT.

This clone was picked up one time. The rearrangement uses TRBV25-1 and TRBJ1-1; tentative D call: TRBD1 (5 bases). With 3 bases removed from V and 3 bases from J, the gap between germline ends came to 14 bases. Germline CDR1 is MGHDK and CDR2 is SYGVNS. The CDR3 covers 15 residues. The CDR3 DNA follows: TGTGCCAGCAGTGATGGGCGCAGGGATTACACTGAAGCTTTCTTT. Protein product: CASSDGRRDYTEAFF.

The chain couples TRBV5-1 to TRBJ1-1, with 7 positions matching TRBD1. Germline V gene sequence: CDR1 SGHRS, CDR2 YFSETQ. The CDR3 loop spans 13 amino acids. The CDR3 bases are TGCGCTTGTTCCGATAGGGGGCACACTGAAGCTTTCTTT. It encodes CACSDRGHTEAFF. The full variable domain, its missing parts supplied by reference TRBV5-1 and TRBJ1-1, is KAGVTQTPRYLIKTRGQQVTLSCSPISGHRSVSWYQQTPGQGLQFLFEYFSETQRNKGNFPGRFSGRQFSNSRSEMNVSTLELGDSALYLCACSDRGHTEAFFGQGTRLTVV.

The V and J genes are TRBV4-3 and TRBJ1-5; no clear D. Germline V gives CDR1 LGHNA, CDR2 YSLEER. V lost 0 bases, J lost 6 bases, and 12 bases lay in between. The CDR3 totals 15 residues. CDR3: CASSQDIGEAQPQHF. The CDR3 nucleotides read TGCGCCAGCAGCCAAGATATCGGGGAGGCTCAGCCCCAGCATTTT.

J is TRBJ2-1 and V is TRBV29-1; D possibly corresponds to TRBD2 (5 bases). V was trimmed by 7 bases and J by 6 bases, leaving 16 bases between them. Germline V CDR1 and CDR2: SQVTM, ANQGSEA. CDR3 length equals 13 residues. This chain's CDR3 is CSAGLLVANEQFF. CDR3 DNA: TGCAGCGCTGGACTTTTGGTGGCCAATGAGCAGTTCTTC.

This clone was recorded once. The chain links TRBV29-1 to TRBJ2-7, with TRBD1 matching 9 bases. After removal of 7 bases from V and 6 bases from J, the junction contained 10 bases not matched to a gene. This CDR3 comprises 13 residues. Germline CDR1 and CDR2: SQVTM and ANQGSEA. The CDR3 reads CSALTGGKLEQYF. Here the CDR3 DNA reads TGCAGCGCACTGACAGGGGGAAAACTCGAGCAGTACTTC.

The V gene is TRBV5-1, the J gene TRBJ2-7, with 8 bases matching TRBD2. After removal of 6 bases from V and 2 bases from J, the junction contained 7 bases not matched to a gene. The germline V gene encodes CDR1 SGHRS and CDR2 YFSETQ. CDR3 length: 14 amino acids. The CDR3 nucleotides read TGCGCCAGCAACCCTAGCGGGCAACCCTACGAGCAGTACTTC. Its protein is CASNPSGQPYEQYF.

The CDR3 is CASSWTGSGEQYF. In DNA form, the CDR3 reads TGTGCCAGTAGTTGGACGGGGTCGGGCGAGCAGTACTTC. The chain links TRBV19 to TRBJ2-7; TRBD2 might be the D (5 bases). The length of the CDR3 is 13 residues. Trimming took off 5 bases at V and 6 bases at J, with 14 bases between the two ends. CDR1 is LNHDA, CDR2 SQIVND, per germline (reference sequence).

The rearrangement links TRBV18 to TRBJ2-1; TRBD1 aligns across 10 bases. Germline loops: CDR1 KGHSH, CDR2 LQKENI. This CDR3 has 13 amino acids. V lost 5 bases to trimming and J lost 8 bases; unmatched junction nucleotides: 3. CDR3 sequence reads: CASSRDRGDEQFF. DNA for the CDR3: TGTGCCAGCTCAAGGGACAGGGGAGATGAGCAGTTCTTC.

The rearrangement links TRBV7-2 to TRBJ2-7; 11 nucleotides match TRBD2. The germline V gene has CDR1 SGHTA and CDR2 FQGNSA. The CDR3 sequence is 18 residues long. J lost 0 bases, V lost 5 bases, and 12 bases had no gene match. As DNA, the CDR3 is TGTGCCAGCAGCCCCGCCGCGACTAGCGGGAAGAGCTCCTACGAGCAGTACTTC. It yields the protein CASSPAATSGKSSYEQYF.

The genes are TRBV5-1 and TRBJ1-1, with D unclear. Germline V gene data show CDR1 as SGHRS and CDR2 as YFSETQ. The CDR3 sequence is 13 residues long. Trimming pared 4 bases from V and 5 bases from J, leaving 12 bases between. The CDR3 sequence is CASSPDGGTEAFF. CDR3 sequence (DNA): TGCGCCAGCAGCCCCGACGGAGGGACTGAAGCTTTCTTT.

The chain couples TRBV7-9 to TRBJ2-7; possible D gene TRBD2, 6 bases. Trimming pared 6 bases from V and 3 bases from J, leaving 21 bases between. This CDR3 is built from 16 residues. Germline CDR1 reads SEHNR; CDR2 reads FQNEAQ (reference sequence). CDR3 sequence: CASRGFGSQRGYEQYF. The CDR3 DNA sequence: TGTGCCAGCAGAGGGTTCGGGAGTCAAAGGGGCTACGAGCAGTACTTC.

The chain employs TRBV7-3 and TRBJ1-4; 7 bases line up with TRBD1. CDR1 and CDR2 (germline): SGHTA, FQGTGA. The CDR3 sequence is 16 residues long. The junction had 5 bases not matched to a gene; V was cut back by 4 bases and J by 0 bases. The CDR3 DNA reads as TGTGCCAGCAGCTGGGCCACAGGGGCAACTAATGAAAAACTGTTTTTT. It codes for CASSWATGATNEKLFF.

The chain couples TRBV28 to TRBJ2-2, with 7 bases that match TRBD1. J gave up 3 bases and V 8 bases, and 12 bases lay outside the gene matches. CDR1 and CDR2 (germline): MDHEN, SYDVKM. The CDR3 contains 16 residues. Here the CDR3 reads CASRQRGTEDTGELFF. The CDR3 DNA reads TGTGCCAGCCGCCAGAGGGGGACAGAGGACACCGGGGAGCTGTTTTTT.

The chain carries TRBV28 and TRBJ2-7, with TRBD1 matching 7 bases. Germline-derived CDR1 and CDR2 are MDHEN and SYDVKM. The CDR3 is 15 residues long. J gave up 0 bases and V 4 bases, and 6 bases lay outside the gene matches. Here the CDR3 reads CASSYDRVSSYEQYF. The CDR3 nucleotides read TGTGCCAGCAGTTACGACAGGGTCAGCTCCTACGAGCAGTACTTC.

This chain uses TRBV5-1 with TRBJ2-5; no clear D gene. V lost 0 bases and J lost 1, with 7 bases in between. The V gene's germline CDR1 is SGHRS and CDR2 YFSETQ. This CDR3 has 14 residues. CDR3 sequence: CASSLGQVQETQYF. The CDR3 DNA reads TGCGCCAGCAGCTTGGGACAAGTCCAAGAGACCCAGTACTTC.

The chain joins TRBV4-2 to TRBJ2-1; D gene unclear. There are 12 residues in the CDR3. Trimming stripped 4 bases from V and 6 bases from J, with 7 bases between. CDR1 and CDR2 (germline): LGHNA, YNFKEQ. The CDR3 DNA reads as TGTGCCAGCAGCCCTGGCCCCAATGAGCAGTTCTTC. This codes for CASSPGPNEQFF.